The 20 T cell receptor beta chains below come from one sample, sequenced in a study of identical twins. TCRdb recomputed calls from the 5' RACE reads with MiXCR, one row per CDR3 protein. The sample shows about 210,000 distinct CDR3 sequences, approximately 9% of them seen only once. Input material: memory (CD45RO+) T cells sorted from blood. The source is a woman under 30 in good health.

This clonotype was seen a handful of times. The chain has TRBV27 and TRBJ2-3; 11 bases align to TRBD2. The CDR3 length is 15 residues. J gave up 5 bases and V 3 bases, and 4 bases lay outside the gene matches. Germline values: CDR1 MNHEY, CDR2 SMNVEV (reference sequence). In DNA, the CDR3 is TGTGCCAGCAGTTTTTTAGCGGGGGGGCAAGATACGCAGTATTTT. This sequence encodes CASSFLAGGQDTQYF.

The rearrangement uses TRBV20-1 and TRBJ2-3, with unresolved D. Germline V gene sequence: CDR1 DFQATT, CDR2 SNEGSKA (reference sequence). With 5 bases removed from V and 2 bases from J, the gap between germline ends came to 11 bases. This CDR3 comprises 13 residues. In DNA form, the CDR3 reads TGCAGTGCTGTTGGGGATTACACAGATACGCAGTATTTT. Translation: CSAVGDYTDTQYF.

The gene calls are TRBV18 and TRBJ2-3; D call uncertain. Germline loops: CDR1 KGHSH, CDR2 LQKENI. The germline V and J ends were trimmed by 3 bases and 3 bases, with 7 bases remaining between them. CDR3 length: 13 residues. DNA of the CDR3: TGTGCCAGCTCACCCCTTCCAACAGATACGCAGTATTTT. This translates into CASSPLPTDTQYF.

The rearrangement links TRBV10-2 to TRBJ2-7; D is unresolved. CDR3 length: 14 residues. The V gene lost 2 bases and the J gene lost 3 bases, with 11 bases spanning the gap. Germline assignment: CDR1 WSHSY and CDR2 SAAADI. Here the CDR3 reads CASSEAYRNYEQYF. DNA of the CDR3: TGCGCCAGCAGTGAGGCGTACAGAAACTACGAGCAGTACTTC.

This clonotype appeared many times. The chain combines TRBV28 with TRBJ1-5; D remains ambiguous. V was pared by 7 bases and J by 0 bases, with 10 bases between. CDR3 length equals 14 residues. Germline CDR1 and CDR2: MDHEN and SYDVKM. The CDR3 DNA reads TGTGCCAGCAACCGACGGGTTAGCAATCAGCCCCAGCATTTT. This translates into CASNRRVSNQPQHF. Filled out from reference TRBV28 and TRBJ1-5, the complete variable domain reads DVKVTQSSRYLVKRTGEKVFLECVQDMDHENMFWYRQDPGLGLRLIYFSYDVKMKEKGDIPEGYSVSREKKERFSLILESASTNQTSMYLCASNRRVSNQPQHFGDGTRLSIL.

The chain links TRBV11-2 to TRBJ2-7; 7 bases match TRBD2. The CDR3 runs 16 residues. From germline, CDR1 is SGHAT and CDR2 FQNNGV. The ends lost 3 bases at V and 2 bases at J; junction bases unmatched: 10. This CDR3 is CASSLFQGTTPYEQYF. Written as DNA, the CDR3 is TGTGCCAGCAGCTTGTTCCAAGGGACTACTCCCTACGAGCAGTACTTC. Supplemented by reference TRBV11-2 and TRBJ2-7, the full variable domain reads EAGVAQSPRYKIIEKRQSVAFWCNPISGHATLYWYQQILGQGPKLLIQFQNNGVVDDSQLPKDRFSAERLKGVDSTLKIQPAKLEDSAVYLCASSLFQGTTPYEQYFGPGTRLTVT.

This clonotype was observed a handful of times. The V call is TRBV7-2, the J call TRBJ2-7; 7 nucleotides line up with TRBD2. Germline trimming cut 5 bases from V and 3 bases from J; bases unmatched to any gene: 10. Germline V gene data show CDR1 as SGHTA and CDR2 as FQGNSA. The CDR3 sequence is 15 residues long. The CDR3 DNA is TGTGCCAGCAGCCCGACGGGGAGGGCCTTCTACGAGCAGTACTTC. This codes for CASSPTGRAFYEQYF.

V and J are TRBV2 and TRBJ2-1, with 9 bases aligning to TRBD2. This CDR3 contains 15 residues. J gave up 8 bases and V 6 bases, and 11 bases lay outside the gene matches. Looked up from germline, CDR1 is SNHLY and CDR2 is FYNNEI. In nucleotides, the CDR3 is TGTGCCAGCAGGCTCAGGCGGGAGGGCCTCTATGAGCAGTTCTTC. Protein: CASRLRREGLYEQFF.

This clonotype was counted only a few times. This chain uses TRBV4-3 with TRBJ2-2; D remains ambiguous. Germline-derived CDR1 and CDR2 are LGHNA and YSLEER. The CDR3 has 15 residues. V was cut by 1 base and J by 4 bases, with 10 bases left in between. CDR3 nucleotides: TGCGCCAGCAGCCAAGGGCAGCTGATCACCGGGGAGCTGTTTTTT. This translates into CASSQGQLITGELFF.

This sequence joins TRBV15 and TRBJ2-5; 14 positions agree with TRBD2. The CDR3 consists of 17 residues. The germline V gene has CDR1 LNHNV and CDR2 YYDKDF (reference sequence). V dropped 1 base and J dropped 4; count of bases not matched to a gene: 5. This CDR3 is CATSRAPGLAGAETQYF. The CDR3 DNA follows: TGTGCCACCAGCAGAGCCCCGGGACTAGCGGGGGCAGAGACCCAGTACTTC.

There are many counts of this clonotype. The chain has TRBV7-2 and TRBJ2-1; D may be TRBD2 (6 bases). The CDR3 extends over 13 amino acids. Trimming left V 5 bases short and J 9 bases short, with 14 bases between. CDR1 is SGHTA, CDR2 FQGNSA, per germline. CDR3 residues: CASSRTNAVEQFF. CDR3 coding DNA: TGTGCCAGCAGCCGGACTAATGCCGTTGAGCAGTTCTTC.

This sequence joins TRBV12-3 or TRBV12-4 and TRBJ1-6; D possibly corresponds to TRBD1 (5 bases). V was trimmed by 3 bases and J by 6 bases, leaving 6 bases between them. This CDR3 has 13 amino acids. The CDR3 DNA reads TGTGCCAGCAGTTTGACAGCTAATTCACCCCTCCACTTT. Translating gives CASSLTANSPLHF.

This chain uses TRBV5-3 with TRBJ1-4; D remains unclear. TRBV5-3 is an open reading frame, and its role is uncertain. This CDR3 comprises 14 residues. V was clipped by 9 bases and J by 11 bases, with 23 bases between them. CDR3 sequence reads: CAMSPSVLDEKLFF. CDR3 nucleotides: TGTGCCATGAGCCCCAGTGTACTAGACGAGAAACTGTTTTTT.

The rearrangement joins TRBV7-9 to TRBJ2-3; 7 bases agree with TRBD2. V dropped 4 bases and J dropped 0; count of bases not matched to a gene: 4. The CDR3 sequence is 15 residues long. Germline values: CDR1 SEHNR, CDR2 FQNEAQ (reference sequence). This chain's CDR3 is CASSWGGTSTDTQYF. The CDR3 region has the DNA TGTGCCAGCAGCTGGGGAGGGACTAGCACAGATACGCAGTATTTT.

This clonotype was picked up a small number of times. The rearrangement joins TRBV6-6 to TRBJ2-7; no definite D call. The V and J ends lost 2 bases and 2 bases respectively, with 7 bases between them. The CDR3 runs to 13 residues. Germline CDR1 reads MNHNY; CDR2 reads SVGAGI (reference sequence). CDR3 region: CASSYSFTYEQYF. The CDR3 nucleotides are TGTGCCAGCAGTTACAGCTTTACCTACGAGCAGTACTTC.

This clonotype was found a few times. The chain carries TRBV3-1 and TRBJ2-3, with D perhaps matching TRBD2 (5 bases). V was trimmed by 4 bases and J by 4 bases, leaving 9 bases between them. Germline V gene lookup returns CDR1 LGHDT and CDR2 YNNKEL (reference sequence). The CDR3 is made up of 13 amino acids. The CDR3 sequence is CASSLKAADTQYF. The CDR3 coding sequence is TGTGCCAGCAGCCTCAAAGCGGCAGATACGCAGTATTTT.

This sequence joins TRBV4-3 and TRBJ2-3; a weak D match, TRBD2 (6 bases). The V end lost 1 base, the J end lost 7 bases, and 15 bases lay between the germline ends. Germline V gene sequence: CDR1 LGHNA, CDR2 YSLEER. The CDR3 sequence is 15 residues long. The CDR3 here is CASSQGLATLHTQYF. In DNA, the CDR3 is TGCGCCAGCAGCCAAGGGCTAGCGACACTCCATACGCAGTATTTT.

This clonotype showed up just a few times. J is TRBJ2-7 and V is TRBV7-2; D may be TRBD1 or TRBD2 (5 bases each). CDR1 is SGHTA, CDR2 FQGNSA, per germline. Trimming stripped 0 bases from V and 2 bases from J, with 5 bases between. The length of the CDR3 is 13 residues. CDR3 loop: CASSLAGAYEQYF. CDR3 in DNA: TGTGCCAGCAGCTTAGCGGGGGCCTACGAGCAGTACTTC.

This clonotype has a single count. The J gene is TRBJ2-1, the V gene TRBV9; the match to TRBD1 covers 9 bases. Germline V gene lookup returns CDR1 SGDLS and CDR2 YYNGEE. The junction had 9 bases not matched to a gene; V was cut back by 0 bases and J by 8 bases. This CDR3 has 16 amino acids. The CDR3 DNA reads TGTGCCAGCAGCGTAGAAGGGACAGGGTACAGCGATGAGCAGTTCTTC. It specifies CASSVEGTGYSDEQFF.

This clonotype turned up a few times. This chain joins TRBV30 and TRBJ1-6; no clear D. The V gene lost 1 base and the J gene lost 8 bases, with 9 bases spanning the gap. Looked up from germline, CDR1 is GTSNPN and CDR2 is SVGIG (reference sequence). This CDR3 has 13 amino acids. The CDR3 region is CAWSAGSDSPLHF. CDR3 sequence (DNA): TGTGCCTGGAGTGCCGGCAGCGATTCACCCCTCCACTTT.